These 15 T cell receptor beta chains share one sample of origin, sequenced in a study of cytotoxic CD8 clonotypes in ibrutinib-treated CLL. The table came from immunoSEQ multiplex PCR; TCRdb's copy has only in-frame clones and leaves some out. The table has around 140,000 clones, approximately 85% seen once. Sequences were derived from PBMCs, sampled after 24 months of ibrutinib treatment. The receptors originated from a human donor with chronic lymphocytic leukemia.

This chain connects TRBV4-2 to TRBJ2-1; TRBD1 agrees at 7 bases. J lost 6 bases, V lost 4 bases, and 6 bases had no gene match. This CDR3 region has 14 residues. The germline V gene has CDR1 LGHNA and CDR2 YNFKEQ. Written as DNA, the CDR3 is TGTGCCAGCAGCCCCTGGGACAGCTCCAATGAGCAGTTCTTC. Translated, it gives CASSPWDSSNEQFF.

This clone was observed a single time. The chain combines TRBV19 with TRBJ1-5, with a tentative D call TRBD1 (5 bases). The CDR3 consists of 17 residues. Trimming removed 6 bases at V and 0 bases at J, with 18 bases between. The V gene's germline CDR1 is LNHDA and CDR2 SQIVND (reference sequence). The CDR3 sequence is CASRIRIDSYSNQPQHF. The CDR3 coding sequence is TGTGCCAGTAGGATACGGATCGACAGTTATAGCAATCAGCCCCAGCATTTT.

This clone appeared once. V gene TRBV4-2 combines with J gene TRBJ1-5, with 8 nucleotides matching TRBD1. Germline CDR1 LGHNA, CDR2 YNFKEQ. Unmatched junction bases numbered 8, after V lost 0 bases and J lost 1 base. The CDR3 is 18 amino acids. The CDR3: CASSQDGTGGGSNQPQHF. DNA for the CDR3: TGTGCCAGCAGCCAAGATGGTACAGGGGGGGGGAGCAATCAGCCCCAGCATTTT.

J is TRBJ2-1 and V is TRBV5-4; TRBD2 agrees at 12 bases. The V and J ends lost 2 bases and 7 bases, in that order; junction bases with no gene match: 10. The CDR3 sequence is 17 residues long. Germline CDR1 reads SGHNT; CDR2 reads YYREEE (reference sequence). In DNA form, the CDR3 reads TGTGCCAGCAGCTTACAATCTAGCGGGAGGGTTTCTAATGAGCAGTTCTTC. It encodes CASSLQSSGRVSNEQFF.

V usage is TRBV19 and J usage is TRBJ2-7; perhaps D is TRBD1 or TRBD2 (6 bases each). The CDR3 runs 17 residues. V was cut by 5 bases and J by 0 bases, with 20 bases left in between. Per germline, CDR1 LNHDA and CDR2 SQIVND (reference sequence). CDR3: CASSLGATGTFSYEQYF. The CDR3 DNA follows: TGTGCCAGTAGTCTGGGGGCGACCGGGACTTTCTCCTACGAGCAGTACTTC.

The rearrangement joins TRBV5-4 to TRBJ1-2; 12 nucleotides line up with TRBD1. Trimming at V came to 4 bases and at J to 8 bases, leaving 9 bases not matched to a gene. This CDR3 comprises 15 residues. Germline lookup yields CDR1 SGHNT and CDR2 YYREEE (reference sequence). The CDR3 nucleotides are TGTGCCAGCAGCCCCCCCGGGACAGGGGGCGAAGGCTACACCTTC. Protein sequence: CASSPPGTGGEGYTF.

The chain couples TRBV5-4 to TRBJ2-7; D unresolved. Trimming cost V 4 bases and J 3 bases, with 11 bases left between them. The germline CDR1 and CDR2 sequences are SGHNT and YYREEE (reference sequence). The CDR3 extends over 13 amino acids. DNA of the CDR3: TGTGCCAGCAGCGTTAAGGACGGCTACGAGCAGTACTTC. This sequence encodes CASSVKDGYEQYF. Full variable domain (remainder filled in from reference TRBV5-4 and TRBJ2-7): ETGVTQSPTHLIKTRGQQVTLRCSSQSGHNTVSWYQQALGQGPQFIFQYYREEENGRGNFPPRFSGLQFPNYSSELNVNALELDDSALYLCASSVKDGYEQYFGPGTRLTVT.

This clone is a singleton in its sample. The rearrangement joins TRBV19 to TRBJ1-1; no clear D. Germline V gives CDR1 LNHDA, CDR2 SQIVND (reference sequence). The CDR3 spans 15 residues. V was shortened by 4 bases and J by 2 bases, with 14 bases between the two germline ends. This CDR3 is CASSRERVRNTEAFF. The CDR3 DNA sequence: TGTGCCAGTAGTAGGGAGAGGGTTCGTAACACTGAAGCTTTCTTT.

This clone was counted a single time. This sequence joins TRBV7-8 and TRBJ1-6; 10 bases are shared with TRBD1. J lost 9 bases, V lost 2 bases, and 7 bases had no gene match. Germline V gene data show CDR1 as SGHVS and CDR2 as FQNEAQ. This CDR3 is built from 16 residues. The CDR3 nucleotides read TGTGCCAGCAGCTTATATGGGACAGGGGCTGGTTCACCCCTCCACTTT. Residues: CASSLYGTGAGSPLHF.

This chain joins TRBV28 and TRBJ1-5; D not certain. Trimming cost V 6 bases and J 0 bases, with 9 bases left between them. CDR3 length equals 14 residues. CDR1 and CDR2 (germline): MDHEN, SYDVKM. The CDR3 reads CASRRKYSNQPQHF. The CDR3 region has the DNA TGTGCCAGCAGACGGAAGTATAGCAATCAGCCCCAGCATTTT.

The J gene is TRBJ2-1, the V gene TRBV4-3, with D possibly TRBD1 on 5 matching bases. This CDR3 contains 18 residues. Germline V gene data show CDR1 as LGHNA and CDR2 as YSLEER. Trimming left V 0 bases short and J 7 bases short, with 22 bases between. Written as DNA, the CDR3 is TGCGCCAGCAGCCAAGATCAGGGAATGCGGCCAGGTGAGAATGAGCAGTTCTTC. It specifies CASSQDQGMRPGENEQFF.

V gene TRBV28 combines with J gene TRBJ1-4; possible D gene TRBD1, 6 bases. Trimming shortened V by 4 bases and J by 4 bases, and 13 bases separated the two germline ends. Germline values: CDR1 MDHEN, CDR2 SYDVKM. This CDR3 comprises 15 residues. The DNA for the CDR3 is TGTGCCAGCAGTTCCCCGACAGGAGTTAATGAAAAACTGTTTTTT. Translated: CASSSPTGVNEKLFF.

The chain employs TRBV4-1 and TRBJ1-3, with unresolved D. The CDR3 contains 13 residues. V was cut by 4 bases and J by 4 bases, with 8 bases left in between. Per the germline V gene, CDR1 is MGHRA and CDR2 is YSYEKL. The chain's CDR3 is CASSPIQGNTIYF. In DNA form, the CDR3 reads TGCGCCAGCAGCCCAATACAGGGAAACACCATATATTTT.

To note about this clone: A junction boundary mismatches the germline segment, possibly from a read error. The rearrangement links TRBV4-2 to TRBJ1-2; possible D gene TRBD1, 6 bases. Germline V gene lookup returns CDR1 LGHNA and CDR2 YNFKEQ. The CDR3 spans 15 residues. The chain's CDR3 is CASNQDRTTNYGYTF. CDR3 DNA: TGTGCCAGCAACCAAGACAGGACCACTAACTATGGCTACACCTTC.

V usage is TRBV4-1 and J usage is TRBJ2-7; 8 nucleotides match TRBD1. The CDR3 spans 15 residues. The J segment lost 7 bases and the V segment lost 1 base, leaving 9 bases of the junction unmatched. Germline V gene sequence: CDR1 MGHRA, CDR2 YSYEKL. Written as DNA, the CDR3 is TGCGCCAGCAGCCAAGCCCATCAGGGGGCGGGTGAGCAGTACTTC. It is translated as CASSQAHQGAGEQYF.